The 4 T cell receptor beta chains below were found in one sample sequenced in a study of blood T cell repertoires in COVID-19 (TCRdb year 2020). Library creation used the immunoSEQ multiplex PCR assay. This is the immuneACCESS table as TCRdb keeps it, with only in-frame sequences that have V and J called. A part of the clones is gone; compared with another copy, unresolved V genes explain less than half, and the rest is unexplained. The sample table lists 250,000 or so clones, about 90% of them with a count of one. Jointly, the top ten make up roughly 3.7% of the sample. Sequencing was done on a sample of PBMCs or T cells enriched from blood (not recorded which). These TCRs come from a young woman who had been exposed to COVID-19.

In regard to this clone: Within the sample, other DNA sequences also encode this same CDR3. The genes are TRBV7-3 and TRBJ2-5; D might be TRBD2 (5 bases). V was trimmed by 0 bases and J by 2 bases, leaving 7 bases between them. This CDR3 has 14 residues. Germline CDR1 reads SGHTA; CDR2 reads FQGTGA. CDR3 DNA sequence: TGTGCCAGCAGCTTAACAGGCGGGCAAGAGACCCAGTACTTC. It specifies CASSLTGGQETQYF.

This clone has only a few counts. V and J are TRBV29-1 and TRBJ2-1, with 9 bases lining up with TRBD2. The junction had 10 bases not matched to a gene; V was cut back by 4 bases and J by 6 bases. This CDR3 comprises 15 residues. CDR1 is SQVTM and CDR2 is ANQGSEA in the germline V gene. The CDR3, as DNA: TGCAGCGTTGTAGTAAGTAGCGGGAGACCCAATGAGCAGTTCTTC. This translates into CSVVVSSGRPNEQFF.

The J gene is TRBJ1-1, the V gene TRBV6-5; D not resolved. Germline values: CDR1 MNHEY, CDR2 SVGAGI. The CDR3 totals 14 residues. V lost 5 bases and J 2 bases, leaving 12 bases between the germline ends. The chain's CDR3 is CASSKSPRNTEAFF. DNA of the CDR3: TGTGCCAGCAGTAAGTCCCCCAGAAACACTGAAGCTTTCTTT.

The rearrangement links TRBV5-8 to TRBJ2-6, with TRBD1 identical over 7 bases. After removal of 4 bases from V and 0 bases from J, the junction contained 10 bases not matched to a gene. CDR3 length: 18 amino acids. From germline, CDR1 is SGHTS and CDR2 YDEGEE. The CDR3: CASSQYQGVPSGANVLTF. The CDR3 DNA follows: TGTGCCAGCAGCCAGTACCAGGGGGTCCCCTCTGGGGCCAACGTCCTGACTTTC.